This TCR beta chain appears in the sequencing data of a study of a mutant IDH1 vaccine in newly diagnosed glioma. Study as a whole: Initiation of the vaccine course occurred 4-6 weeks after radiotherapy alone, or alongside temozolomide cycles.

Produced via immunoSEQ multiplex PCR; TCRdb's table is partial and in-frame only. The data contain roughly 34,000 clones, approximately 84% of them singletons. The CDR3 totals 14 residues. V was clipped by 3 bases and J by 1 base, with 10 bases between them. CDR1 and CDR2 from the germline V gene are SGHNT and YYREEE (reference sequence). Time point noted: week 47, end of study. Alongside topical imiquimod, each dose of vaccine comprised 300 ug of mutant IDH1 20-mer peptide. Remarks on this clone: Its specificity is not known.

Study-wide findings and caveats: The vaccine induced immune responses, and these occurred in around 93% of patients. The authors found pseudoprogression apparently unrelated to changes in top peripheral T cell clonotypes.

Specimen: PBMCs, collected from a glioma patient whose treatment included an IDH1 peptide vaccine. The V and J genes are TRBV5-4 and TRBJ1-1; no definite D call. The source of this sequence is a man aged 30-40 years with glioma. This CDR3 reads CASSSRTGNTEAFF. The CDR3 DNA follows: TGTGCCAGCAGCTCCCGGACTGGGAACACTGAAGCTTTCTTT.